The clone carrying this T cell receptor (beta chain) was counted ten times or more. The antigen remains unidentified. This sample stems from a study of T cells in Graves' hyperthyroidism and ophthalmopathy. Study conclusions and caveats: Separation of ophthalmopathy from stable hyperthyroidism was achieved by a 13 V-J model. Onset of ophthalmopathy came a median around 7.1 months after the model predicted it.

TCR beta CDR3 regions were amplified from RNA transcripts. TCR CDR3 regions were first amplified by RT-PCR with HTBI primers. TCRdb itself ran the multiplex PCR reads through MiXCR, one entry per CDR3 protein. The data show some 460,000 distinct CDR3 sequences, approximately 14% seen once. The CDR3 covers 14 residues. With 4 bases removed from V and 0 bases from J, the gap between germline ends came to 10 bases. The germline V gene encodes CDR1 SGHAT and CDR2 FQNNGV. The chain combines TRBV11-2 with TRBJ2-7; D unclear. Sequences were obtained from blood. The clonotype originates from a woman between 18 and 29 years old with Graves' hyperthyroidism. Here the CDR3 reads CASSSRTLSYEQYF. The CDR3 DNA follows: TGTGCCAGCAGCTCGAGGACCCTCTCCTACGAGCAGTACTTC.